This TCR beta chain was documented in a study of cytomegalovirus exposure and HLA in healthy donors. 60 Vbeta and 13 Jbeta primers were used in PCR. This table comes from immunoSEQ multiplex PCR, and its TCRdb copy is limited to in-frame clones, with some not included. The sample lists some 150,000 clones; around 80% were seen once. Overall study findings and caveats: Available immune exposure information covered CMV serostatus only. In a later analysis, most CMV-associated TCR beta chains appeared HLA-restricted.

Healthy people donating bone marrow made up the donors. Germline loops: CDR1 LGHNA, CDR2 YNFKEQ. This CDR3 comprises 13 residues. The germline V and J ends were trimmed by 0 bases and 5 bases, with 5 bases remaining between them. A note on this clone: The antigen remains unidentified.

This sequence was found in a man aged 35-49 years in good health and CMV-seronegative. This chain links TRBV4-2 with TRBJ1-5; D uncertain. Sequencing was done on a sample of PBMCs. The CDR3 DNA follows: TGTGCCAGCAGCCAAGATCGGGATCAGCCCCAGCATTTT. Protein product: CASSQDRDQPQHF.